Described below is a single T cell receptor beta chain sequence and its context. The data derive from a study of T cell clonotyping in hematopoietic cell transplantation. Trimming removed 5 bases from V and 0 bases from J, with 11 bases in between. The germline V gene encodes CDR1 SGHVS and CDR2 FQNEAQ. The CDR3 has 14 amino acids. Time point meaning: recipient sample about 28 days before transplant, after cytoreduction. Profiled with immunoSEQ multiplex PCR; TCRdb holds only in-frame clones, not every one. The sample holds about 41,000 clones, approximately 78% seen once. This TCR came from a man in his sixties with myelodysplastic syndrome. Some clones in this sample may be carry-over from other donors' samples. The V call is TRBV7-8, the J call TRBJ2-7; either TRBD1 or TRBD2 may fit D (7 bases each). The sequencing used peripheral blood mononuclear cells, collected before stem cell transplant. CDR3 loop: CASSQGGASYEQYF. The CDR3, as DNA: TGTGCCAGCAGCCAGGGGGGGGCCTCCTACGAGCAGTACTTC. Together with reference TRBV7-8 and TRBJ2-7, the CDR3 gives the full variable domain: GAGVSQSPRYKVAKRGQDVALRCDPISGHVSLFWYQQALGQGPEFLTYFQNEAQLDKSGLPSDRFFAERPEGSVSTLKIQRTQQEDSAVYLCASSQGGASYEQYFGPGTRLTVT.